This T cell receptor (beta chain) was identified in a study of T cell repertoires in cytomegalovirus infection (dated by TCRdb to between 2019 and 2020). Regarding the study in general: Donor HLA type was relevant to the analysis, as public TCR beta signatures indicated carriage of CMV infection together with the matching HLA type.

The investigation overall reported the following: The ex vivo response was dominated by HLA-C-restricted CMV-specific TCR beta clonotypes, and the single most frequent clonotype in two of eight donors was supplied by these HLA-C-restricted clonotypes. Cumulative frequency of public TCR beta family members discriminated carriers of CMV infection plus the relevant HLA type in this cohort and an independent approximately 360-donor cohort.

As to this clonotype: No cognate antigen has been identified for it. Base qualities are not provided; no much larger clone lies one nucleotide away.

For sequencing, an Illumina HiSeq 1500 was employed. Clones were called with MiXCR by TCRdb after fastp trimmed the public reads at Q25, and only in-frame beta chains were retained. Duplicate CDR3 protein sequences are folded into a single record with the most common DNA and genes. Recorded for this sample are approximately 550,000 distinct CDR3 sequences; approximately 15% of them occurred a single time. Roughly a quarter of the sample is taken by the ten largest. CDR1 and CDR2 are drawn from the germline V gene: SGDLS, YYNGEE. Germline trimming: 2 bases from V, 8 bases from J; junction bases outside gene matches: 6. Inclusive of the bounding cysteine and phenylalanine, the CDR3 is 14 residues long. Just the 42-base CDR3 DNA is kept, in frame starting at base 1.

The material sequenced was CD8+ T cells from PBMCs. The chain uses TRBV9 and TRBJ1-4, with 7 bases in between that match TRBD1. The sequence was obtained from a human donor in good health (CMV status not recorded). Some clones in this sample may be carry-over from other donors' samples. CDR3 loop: CASSVQGGLEKLFF. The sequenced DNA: TGTGCCAGCAGCGTCCAAGGGGGCCTGGAAAAACTGTTTTTT.